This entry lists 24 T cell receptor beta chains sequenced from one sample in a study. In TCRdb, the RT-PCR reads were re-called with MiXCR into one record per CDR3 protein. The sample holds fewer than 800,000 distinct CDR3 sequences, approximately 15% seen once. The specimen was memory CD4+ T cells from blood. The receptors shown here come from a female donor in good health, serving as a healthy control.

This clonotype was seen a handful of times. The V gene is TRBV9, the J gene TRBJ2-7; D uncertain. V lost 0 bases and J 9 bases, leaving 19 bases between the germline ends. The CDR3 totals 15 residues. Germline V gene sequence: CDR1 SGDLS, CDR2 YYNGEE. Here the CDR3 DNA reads TGTGCCAGCAGCGTAGATGGTGGTCTGTGGGAAGTGCAGTACTTC. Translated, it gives CASSVDGGLWEVQYF.

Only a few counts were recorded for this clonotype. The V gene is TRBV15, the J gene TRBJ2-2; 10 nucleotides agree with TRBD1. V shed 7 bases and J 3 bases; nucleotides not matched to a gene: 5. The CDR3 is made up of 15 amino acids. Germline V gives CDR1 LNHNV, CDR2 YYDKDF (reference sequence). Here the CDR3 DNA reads TGTGCCACCAAGCCGGGGACAGGGGACACCGGGGAGCTGTTTTTT. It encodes CATKPGTGDTGELFF. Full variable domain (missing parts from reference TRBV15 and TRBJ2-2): DAMVIQNPRYQVTQFGKPVTLSCSQTLNHNVMYWYQQKSSQAPKLLFHYYDKDFNNEADTPDNFQSRRPNTSFCFLDIRSPGLGDTAMYLCATKPGTGDTGELFFGEGSRLTVL.

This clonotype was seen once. CDR3 region: CASSLDRSAGGYTF. In DNA form, the CDR3 reads TGTGCCAGCAGCTTAGACAGGTCTGCGGGAGGCTACACCTTC. The chain combines TRBV7-9 with TRBJ1-2, with D perhaps TRBD1 (5 bases). The CDR3 sequence is 14 residues long. V was cut by 1 base and J by 8 bases, with 14 bases left in between. CDR1 is SEHNR, CDR2 FQNEAQ, per germline (reference sequence).

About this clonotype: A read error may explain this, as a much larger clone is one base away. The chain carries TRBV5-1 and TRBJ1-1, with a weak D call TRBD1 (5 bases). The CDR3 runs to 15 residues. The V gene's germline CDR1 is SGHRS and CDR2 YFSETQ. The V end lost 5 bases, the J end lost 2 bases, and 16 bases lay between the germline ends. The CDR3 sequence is CASSAGTEINTEAFF. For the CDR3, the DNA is TGCGCCAGCAGTGCCGGGACGGAGATAAACACTGAAGCTTTCTTT.

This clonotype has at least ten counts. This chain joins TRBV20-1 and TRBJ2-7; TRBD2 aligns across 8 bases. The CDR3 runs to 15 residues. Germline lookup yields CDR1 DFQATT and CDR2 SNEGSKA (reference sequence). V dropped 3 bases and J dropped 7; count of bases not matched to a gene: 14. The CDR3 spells CSASLTHGGAREQYF. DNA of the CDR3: TGCAGTGCTAGCCTAACCCACGGGGGGGCGCGGGAGCAGTACTTC.

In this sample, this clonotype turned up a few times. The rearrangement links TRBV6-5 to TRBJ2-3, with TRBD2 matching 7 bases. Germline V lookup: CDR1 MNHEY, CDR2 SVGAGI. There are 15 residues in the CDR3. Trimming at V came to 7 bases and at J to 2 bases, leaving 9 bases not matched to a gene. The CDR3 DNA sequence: TGTGCCAGCACCGGCCGGGGGGTCCTCACAGATACGCAGTATTTT. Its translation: CASTGRGVLTDTQYF.

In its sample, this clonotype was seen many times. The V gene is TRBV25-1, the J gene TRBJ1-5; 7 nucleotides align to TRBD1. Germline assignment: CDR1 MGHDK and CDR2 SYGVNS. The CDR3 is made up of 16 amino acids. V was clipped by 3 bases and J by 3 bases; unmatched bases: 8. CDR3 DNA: TGTGCCAGCAGTGATGCGGGCAGGGGGTCCAATCAGCCCCAGCATTTT. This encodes CASSDAGRGSNQPQHF.

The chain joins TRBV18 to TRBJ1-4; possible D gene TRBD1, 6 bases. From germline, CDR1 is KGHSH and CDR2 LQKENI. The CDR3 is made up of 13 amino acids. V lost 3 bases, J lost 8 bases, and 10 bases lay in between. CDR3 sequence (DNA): TGTGCCAGCTCACCGGGGACATTCGAAAAACTGTTTTTT. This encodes CASSPGTFEKLFF.

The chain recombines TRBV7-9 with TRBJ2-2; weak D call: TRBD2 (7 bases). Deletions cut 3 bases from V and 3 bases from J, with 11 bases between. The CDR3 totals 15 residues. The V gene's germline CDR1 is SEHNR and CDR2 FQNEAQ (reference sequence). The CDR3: CASSFRGADTGELFF. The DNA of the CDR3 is TGTGCCAGCAGCTTTCGGGGGGCGGACACCGGGGAGCTGTTTTTT.

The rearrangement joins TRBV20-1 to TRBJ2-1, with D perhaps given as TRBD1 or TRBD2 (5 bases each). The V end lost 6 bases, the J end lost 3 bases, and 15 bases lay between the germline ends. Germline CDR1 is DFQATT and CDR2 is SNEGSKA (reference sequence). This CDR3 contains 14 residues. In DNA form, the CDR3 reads TGCAGTGCCATCGGGACCGCCCGCTACAATGAGCAGTTCTTC. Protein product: CSAIGTARYNEQFF.

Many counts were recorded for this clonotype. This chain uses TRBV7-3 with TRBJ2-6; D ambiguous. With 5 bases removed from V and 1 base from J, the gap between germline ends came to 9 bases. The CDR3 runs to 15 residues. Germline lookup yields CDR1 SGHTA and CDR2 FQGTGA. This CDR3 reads CASSPPGSGANVLTF. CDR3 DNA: TGTGCCAGCAGCCCTCCTGGATCTGGGGCCAACGTCCTGACTTTC.

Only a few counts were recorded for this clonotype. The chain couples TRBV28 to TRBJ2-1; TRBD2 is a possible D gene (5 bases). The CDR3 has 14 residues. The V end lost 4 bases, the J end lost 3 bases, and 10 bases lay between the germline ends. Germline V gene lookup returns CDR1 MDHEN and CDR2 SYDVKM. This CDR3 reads CASSSYSGYNEQFF. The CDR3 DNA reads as TGTGCCAGCAGTTCCTACAGCGGCTACAATGAGCAGTTCTTC.

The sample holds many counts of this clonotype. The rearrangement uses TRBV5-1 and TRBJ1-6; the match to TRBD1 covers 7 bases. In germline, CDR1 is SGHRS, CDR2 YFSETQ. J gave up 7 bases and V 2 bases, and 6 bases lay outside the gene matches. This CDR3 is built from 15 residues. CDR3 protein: CASSFLTGDNSPLHF. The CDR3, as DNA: TGCGCCAGCAGCTTCTTAACAGGGGACAATTCACCCCTCCACTTT.

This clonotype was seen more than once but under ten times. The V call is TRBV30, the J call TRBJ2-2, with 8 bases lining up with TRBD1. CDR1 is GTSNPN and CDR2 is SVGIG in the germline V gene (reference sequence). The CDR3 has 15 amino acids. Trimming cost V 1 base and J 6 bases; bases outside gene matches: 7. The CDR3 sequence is CAWSGTGKGAGELFF. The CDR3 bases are TGTGCCTGGAGTGGGACAGGGAAGGGGGCCGGGGAGCTGTTTTTT.

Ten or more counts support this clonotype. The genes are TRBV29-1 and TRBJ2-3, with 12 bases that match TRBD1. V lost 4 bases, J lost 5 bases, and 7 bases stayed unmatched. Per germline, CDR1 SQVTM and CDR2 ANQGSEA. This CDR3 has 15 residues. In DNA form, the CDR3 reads TGCAGCGTTGCAACCGGGACAGGGGGCGAAGATACGCAGTATTTT. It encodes CSVATGTGGEDTQYF.

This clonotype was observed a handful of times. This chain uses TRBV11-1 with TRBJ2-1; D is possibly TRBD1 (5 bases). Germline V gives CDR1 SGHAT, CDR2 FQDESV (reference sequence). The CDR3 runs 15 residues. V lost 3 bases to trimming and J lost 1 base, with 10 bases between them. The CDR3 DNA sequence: TGTGCCAGCAGCTTTCACAGGAGATCCTACAATGAGCAGTTCTTC. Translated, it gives CASSFHRRSYNEQFF.

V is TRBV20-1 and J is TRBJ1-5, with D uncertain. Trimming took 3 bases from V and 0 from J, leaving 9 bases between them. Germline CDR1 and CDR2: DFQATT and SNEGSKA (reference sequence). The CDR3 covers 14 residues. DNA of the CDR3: TGCAGTGCTAGTTTCGAGATTAGCAATCAGCCCCAGCATTTT. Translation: CSASFEISNQPQHF.

Here the CDR3 reads CASRRPNTDTQYF. For the CDR3, the DNA is TGTGCCAGCAGGCGACCGAACACAGATACGCAGTATTTT. This sequence joins TRBV28 and TRBJ2-3; no reliable D call. CDR1 MDHEN and CDR2 SYDVKM come from the germline V gene. Trimming cost V 6 bases and J 2 bases, with 9 bases left between them. The CDR3 is 13 amino acids.

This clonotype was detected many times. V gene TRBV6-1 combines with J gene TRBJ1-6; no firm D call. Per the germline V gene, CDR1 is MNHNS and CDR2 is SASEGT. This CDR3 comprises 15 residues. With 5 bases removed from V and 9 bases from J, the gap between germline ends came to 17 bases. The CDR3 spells CASSIQGPSGSPLHF. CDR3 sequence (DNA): TGTGCCAGCAGTATCCAAGGACCCTCGGGTTCACCCCTCCACTTT.

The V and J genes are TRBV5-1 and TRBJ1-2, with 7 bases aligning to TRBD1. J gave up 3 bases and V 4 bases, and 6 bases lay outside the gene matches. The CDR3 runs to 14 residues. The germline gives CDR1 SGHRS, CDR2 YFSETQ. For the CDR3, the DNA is TGCGCCAGCAGCCCCCTAGACAGGGACTATGGCTACACCTTC. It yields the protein CASSPLDRDYGYTF.

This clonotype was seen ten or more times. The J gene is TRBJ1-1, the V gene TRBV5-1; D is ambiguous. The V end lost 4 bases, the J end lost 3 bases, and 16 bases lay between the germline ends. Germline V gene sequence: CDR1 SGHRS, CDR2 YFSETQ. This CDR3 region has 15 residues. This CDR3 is CASSPRRTSDTEAFF. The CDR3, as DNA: TGCGCCAGCAGCCCCCGCCGGACCTCGGACACTGAAGCTTTCTTT.

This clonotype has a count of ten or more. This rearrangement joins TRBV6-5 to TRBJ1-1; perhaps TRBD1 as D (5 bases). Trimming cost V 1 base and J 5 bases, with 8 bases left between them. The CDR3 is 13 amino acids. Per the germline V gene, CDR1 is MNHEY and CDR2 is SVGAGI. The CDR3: CASSYWAGTEAFF. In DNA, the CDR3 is TGTGCCAGCAGTTACTGGGCAGGGACTGAAGCTTTCTTT.

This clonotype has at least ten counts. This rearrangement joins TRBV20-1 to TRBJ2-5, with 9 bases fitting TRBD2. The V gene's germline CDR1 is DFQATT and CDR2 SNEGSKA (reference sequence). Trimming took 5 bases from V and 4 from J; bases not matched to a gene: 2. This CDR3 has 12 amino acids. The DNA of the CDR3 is TGCAGTGCTCCGACTAGCGGAGAGACCCAGTACTTC. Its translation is CSAPTSGETQYF.

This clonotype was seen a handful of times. The CDR3 DNA sequence: TGTGCCAGCAGCGTTCTTGGGGCGGCCTACAATGAGCAGTTCTTC. Its translation: CASSVLGAAYNEQFF. The chain links TRBV9 to TRBJ2-1; tentative D call: TRBD1 (5 bases). The V end was cut by 2 bases, the J end by 2 bases, with 11 bases between. Germline-derived CDR1 and CDR2 are SGDLS and YYNGEE. The CDR3 covers 15 residues.